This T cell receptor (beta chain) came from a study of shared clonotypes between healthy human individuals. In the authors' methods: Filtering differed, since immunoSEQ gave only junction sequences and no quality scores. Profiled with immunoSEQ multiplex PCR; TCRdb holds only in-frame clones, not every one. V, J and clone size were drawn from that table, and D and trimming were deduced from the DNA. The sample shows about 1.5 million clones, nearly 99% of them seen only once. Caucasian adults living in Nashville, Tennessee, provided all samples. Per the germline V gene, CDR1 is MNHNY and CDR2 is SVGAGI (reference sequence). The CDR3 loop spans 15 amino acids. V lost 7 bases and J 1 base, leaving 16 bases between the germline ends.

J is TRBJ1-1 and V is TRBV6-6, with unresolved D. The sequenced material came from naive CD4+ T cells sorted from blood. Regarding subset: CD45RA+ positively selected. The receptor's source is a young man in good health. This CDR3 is CASTQLATANTEAFF. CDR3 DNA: TGTGCCAGCACCCAATTGGCCACCGCGAACACTGAAGCTTTCTTT.